This T cell receptor (beta chain) was obtained from a study of tumor-infiltrating lymphocytes in glioblastoma multiforme. TCR beta libraries were built from RNA through three nested multiplex PCR rounds using modified ARM-PCR. TCRdb reanalysed the multiplex PCR reads using MiXCR and keeps one entry per CDR3 protein. The table lists 15,000 or so distinct CDR3 sequences, roughly 71% of them singletons. The germline V gene encodes CDR1 WNHNN and CDR2 SYGVQD (reference sequence). This CDR3 is built from 16 residues. Trimming took 6 bases from V and 9 from J; bases not matched to a gene: 15. The chain is built from TRBV10-1 and TRBJ2-2; 8 nucleotides line up with TRBD2. Sequenced sample: brain tumor tissue. This clonotype was sampled from a male donor with glioblastoma. The CDR3 protein is CASSEMANGRARELFF. DNA of the CDR3: TGCGCCAGCAGCGAAATGGCTAACGGGAGGGCCCGGGAGCTGTTTTTT.